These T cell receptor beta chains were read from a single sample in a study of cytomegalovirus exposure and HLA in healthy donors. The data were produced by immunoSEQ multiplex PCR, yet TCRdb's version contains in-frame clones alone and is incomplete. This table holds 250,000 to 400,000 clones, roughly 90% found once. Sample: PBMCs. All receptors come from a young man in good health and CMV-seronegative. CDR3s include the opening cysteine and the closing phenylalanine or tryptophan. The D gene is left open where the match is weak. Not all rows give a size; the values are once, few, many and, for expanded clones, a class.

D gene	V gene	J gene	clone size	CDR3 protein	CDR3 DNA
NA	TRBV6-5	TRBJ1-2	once	CASSYSKNSYTF	TGTGCCAGCAGTTACTCGAAGAACAGCTACACCTTC
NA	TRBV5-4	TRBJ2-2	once	CASSLDGLSTGELFF	TGTGCCAGCAGCCTAGACGGACTCTCCACCGGGGAGCTGTTTTTT
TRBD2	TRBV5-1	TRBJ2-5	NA	CASSWGGLASSGETQYF	TGCGCCAGCAGCTGGGGGGGACTAGCGTCATCTGGGGAGACCCAGTACTTC
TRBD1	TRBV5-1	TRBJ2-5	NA	CASSLGGGKKTQYF	TGCGCCAGCAGCTTGGGAGGGGGCAAGAAGACCCAGTACTTC
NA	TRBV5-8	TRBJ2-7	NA	CASSIDQGREQYF	TGTGCCAGCAGTATCGACCAGGGTAGAGAGCAGTACTTC
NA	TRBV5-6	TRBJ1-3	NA	CASSLETGYGNTIYF	TGTGCCAGCAGCTTGGAAACAGGGTATGGAAACACCATATATTTT
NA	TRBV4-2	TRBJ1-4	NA	CASSPTDGGSNEKLFF	TGTGCCAGCAGCCCAACGGACGGAGGCTCTAATGAAAAACTGTTTTTT
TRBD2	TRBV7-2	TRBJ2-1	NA	CASSLEASGGSEQFF	TGTGCCAGCAGCTTAGAGGCTAGCGGGGGCTCTGAGCAGTTCTTC
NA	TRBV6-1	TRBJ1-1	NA	CASTRGDEAFF	TGTGCCAGCACCCGGGGGGATGAAGCTTTCTTT
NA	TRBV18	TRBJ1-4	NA	CASSPPSANEKLFF	TGTGCCAGCTCACCACCGTCAGCTAATGAAAAACTGTTTTTT
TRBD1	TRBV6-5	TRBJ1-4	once	CASSSGTAHEKLFF	TGTGCCAGCAGTTCCGGGACAGCTCATGAAAAACTGTTTTTT